A single sample gave rise to the 19 T cell receptor beta chains below, sequenced in a study of blood T cell repertoires in COVID-19. Using immunoSEQ multiplex PCR, the repertoire was profiled, and TCRdb retains in-frame clones only, with some absent. The sample lists 210,000 or so clones, around 85% occurring once. The material sequenced was peripheral blood. Receptors were obtained from a man in his fifties who had recovered from COVID-19.

This clone has more than one count but fewer than ten. The V gene is TRBV9, the J gene TRBJ1-2, with 8 bases matching TRBD1. The germline CDR1 and CDR2 sequences are SGDLS and YYNGEE. The J segment lost 3 bases and the V segment lost 3 bases, leaving 10 bases of the junction unmatched. The CDR3 loop spans 16 amino acids. CDR3 loop: CASSAGPGQADYGYTF. CDR3 in DNA: TGTGCCAGCAGCGCGGGCCCGGGACAGGCGGACTATGGCTACACCTTC.

Comment on this clone: This sample also contains other DNA sequences that code for the same CDR3. The V gene is TRBV10-3, the J gene TRBJ2-1; TRBD2 agrees at 7 bases. This CDR3 is built from 16 residues. J gave up 0 bases and V 2 bases, and 4 bases lay outside the gene matches. The germline CDR1 and CDR2 sequences are ENHRY and SYGVKD. This CDR3 is CAISEGRGSSYNEQFF. The CDR3 nucleotides read TGTGCCATCAGTGAGGGGAGGGGTAGCTCCTACAATGAGCAGTTCTTC.

This clone came up a few times. CDR3 region: CASSFFGTGREAFF. The DNA for the CDR3 is TGTGCCAGCAGCTTTTTCGGTACAGGCCGTGAAGCTTTCTTT. The chain recombines TRBV5-4 with TRBJ1-1; D perhaps matches TRBD1 (5 bases). With 2 bases removed from V and 7 bases from J, the gap between germline ends came to 15 bases. Looked up from germline, CDR1 is SGHNT and CDR2 is YYREEE (reference sequence). The CDR3 consists of 14 residues.

This clone has a handful of counts. The chain has TRBV7-3 and TRBJ1-1; perhaps TRBD1 as D (6 bases). V dropped 5 bases and J dropped 1 base, with 8 bases sitting between them. The CDR3 consists of 13 residues. The germline V gene encodes CDR1 SGHTA and CDR2 FQGTGA. CDR3 residues: CASSQGPNTEAFF. The CDR3 DNA sequence: TGTGCCAGCAGCCAGGGGCCGAACACTGAAGCTTTCTTT.

This clone was detected once. Written as DNA, the CDR3 is TGTGCCAGCAGGACCGGCGGGATGATCTATGGCTACACCTTC. Translated: CASRTGGMIYGYTF. The chain has TRBV28 and TRBJ1-2, with unresolved D. The germline V and J ends were trimmed by 6 bases and 4 bases, with 15 bases remaining between them. The CDR3 runs to 14 residues. Germline loops: CDR1 MDHEN, CDR2 SYDVKM.

The rearrangement links TRBV13 to TRBJ1-3, with 10 bases matching TRBD1. Per germline, CDR1 PRHDT and CDR2 FYEKMQ (reference sequence). CDR3 length: 18 residues. The junction had 12 bases not matched to a gene; V was cut back by 5 bases and J by 2 bases. This chain's CDR3 is CASSPPWTGGNPGNTIYF. Here the CDR3 DNA reads TGTGCCAGCAGCCCACCTTGGACAGGGGGAAACCCTGGAAACACCATATATTTT.

This clone was found once. The V gene is TRBV7-2, the J gene TRBJ2-7; D call uncertain. With 3 bases removed from V and 2 bases from J, the gap between germline ends came to 8 bases. Per the germline V gene, CDR1 is SGHTA and CDR2 is FQGNSA. This CDR3 contains 13 residues. CDR3 amino acids: CASSFQAPYEQYF. Here the CDR3 DNA reads TGTGCCAGCAGCTTCCAGGCCCCCTACGAGCAGTACTTC.

This clone appeared a few times. V is TRBV7-9 and J is TRBJ2-1, with a possible D match to TRBD1 (6 bases). Germline CDR1 reads SEHNR; CDR2 reads FQNEAQ (reference sequence). The germline V and J ends were trimmed by 5 bases and 6 bases, with 14 bases remaining between them. The CDR3 consists of 14 residues. CDR3 DNA sequence: TGTGCCAGCAGCCTAACAGGGTATGGCAATGAGCAGTTCTTC. Its protein product is CASSLTGYGNEQFF.

This sequence joins TRBV10-3 and TRBJ1-1, with a tentative D call TRBD1 (5 bases). The V end lost 4 bases, the J end lost 2 bases, and 11 bases lay between the germline ends. The length of the CDR3 is 14 residues. The germline gives CDR1 ENHRY, CDR2 SYGVKD. The CDR3 here is CAISARDLNTEAFF. CDR3 in DNA: TGTGCCATCAGTGCCCGGGACTTAAACACTGAAGCTTTCTTT.

Here the CDR3 DNA reads TGTGCCAGCAGTGACCGCTCAAGACAGGGAATCAGAGAGACCCAGTACTTC. It is translated as CASSDRSRQGIRETQYF. The V and J genes are TRBV28 and TRBJ2-5; TRBD1 matches at 7 bases. The CDR3 covers 17 residues. Germline CDR1 MDHEN, CDR2 SYDVKM. The trim removed 5 bases at V and 4 bases at J, leaving 16 bases unmatched.

The chain carries TRBV27 and TRBJ2-2; no firm D call. The CDR3 totals 14 residues. The germline CDR1 and CDR2 sequences are MNHEY and SMNVEV (reference sequence). Trimming shortened V by 0 bases and J by 1 base, and 3 bases separated the two germline ends. CDR3 protein: CASSLSRNTGELFF. For the CDR3, the DNA is TGTGCCAGCAGTTTATCGAGGAACACCGGGGAGCTGTTTTTT.

This chain's CDR3 is CSVGTGFDTGELFF. Here the CDR3 DNA reads TGCAGCGTTGGGACAGGGTTTGACACCGGGGAGCTGTTTTTT. The chain combines TRBV29-1 with TRBJ2-2; TRBD1 aligns across 8 bases. The V gene's germline CDR1 is SQVTM and CDR2 ANQGSEA. The CDR3 totals 14 residues. With V trimmed by 4 bases and J by 3 bases, 4 bases remained unmatched.

This clone is a singleton in its sample. The V and J genes are TRBV30 and TRBJ2-1, with D perhaps matching TRBD2 (5 bases). The CDR3 is made up of 14 amino acids. Germline-derived CDR1 and CDR2 are GTSNPN and SVGIG (reference sequence). With 2 bases removed from V and 0 bases from J, the gap between germline ends came to 8 bases. The CDR3 DNA reads TGTGCCTGGAGTCGTGGGAGCTCCTACAATGAGCAGTTCTTC. Amino acid sequence: CAWSRGSSYNEQFF. Supplemented by reference TRBV30 and TRBJ2-1, the full variable domain reads SQTIHQWPATLVQPVGSPLSLECTVEGTSNPNLYWYRQAAGRGLQLLFYSVGIGQISSEVPQNLSASRPQDRQFILSSKKLLLSDSGFYLCAWSRGSSYNEQFFGPGTRLTVL.

This rearrangement joins TRBV28 to TRBJ1-1; 10 bases align to TRBD1. This CDR3 is 15 amino acids long. Trimming cost V 2 bases and J 3 bases; bases outside gene matches: 3. Per germline, CDR1 MDHEN and CDR2 SYDVKM. CDR3 in DNA: TGTGCCAGCAGTTTAAGGACAGGGGGAGACACTGAAGCTTTCTTT. It yields the protein CASSLRTGGDTEAFF.

This clone has a count of ten or more. The gene calls are TRBV29-1 and TRBJ2-5; D remains ambiguous. The germline V gene has CDR1 SQVTM and CDR2 ANQGSEA. The CDR3 totals 12 residues. The V end lost 3 bases, the J end lost 5 bases, and 10 bases lay between the germline ends. The CDR3 nucleotides are TGCAGCGTTGACCCTAGTCTGGAGACCCAGTACTTC. Translated, it gives CSVDPSLETQYF.

The J gene is TRBJ1-1, the V gene TRBV3-1 (or the pseudogene TRBV3-2); weak D call: TRBD1 (6 bases). V was pared by 1 base and J by 6 bases, with 15 bases between. CDR1 is LGHDT and CDR2 is YNNKEL in the germline V gene (reference sequence). The CDR3 has 15 residues. This CDR3 reads CASSQGWAGAPEAFF. CDR3 sequence (DNA): TGTGCCAGCAGCCAAGGGTGGGCAGGGGCCCCTGAAGCTTTCTTT.

This chain connects TRBV29-1 to TRBJ1-2; D may be TRBD1 (5 bases). The CDR3 is made up of 12 amino acids. The V end was cut by 6 bases, the J end by 8 bases, with 16 bases between. CDR1 is SQVTM and CDR2 is ANQGSEA in the germline V gene. The CDR3 nucleotides read TGCAGCGTAGCGACCCGTCCAGGGGGCTACACCTTC. This codes for CSVATRPGGYTF.

V is TRBV9 and J is TRBJ2-5; 10 bases match TRBD1. The J segment lost 5 bases and the V segment lost 4 bases, leaving 14 bases of the junction unmatched. The CDR3 has 17 amino acids. CDR1 is SGDLS, CDR2 YYNGEE, per germline. The CDR3 region has the DNA TGTGCCAGCAGCCCAAAGACCGGGACAGGGGTTGGGGAGACCCAGTACTTC. It translates to CASSPKTGTGVGETQYF.

The chain is built from TRBV4-2 and TRBJ1-3, with TRBD1 matching 7 bases. The CDR3 is made up of 18 amino acids. The junction had 12 bases not matched to a gene; V was cut back by 2 bases and J by 2 bases. Germline V gene lookup returns CDR1 LGHNA and CDR2 YNFKEQ. The CDR3 DNA follows: TGTGCCAGCAGCCAACAATCTGGTGGGACAGCGGCTGGAAACACCATATATTTT. Translated: CASSQQSGGTAAGNTIYF.